What follows are 4 T cell receptor beta chains derived from one specimen sequenced in a study of blood T cell repertoires in COVID-19 (TCRdb year 2020). Library prep was done by the immunoSEQ multiplex PCR assay. Not all clones reach the TCRdb copy of this immuneACCESS table, which keeps in-frame sequences only. Checked studies attribute under half of the gap to unresolved V genes and leave the rest unexplained. The sample profile shows 400,000 or so clones; 80% to 90% of them were found once. Around 2% of the sample rests with the top ten. The sequenced sample was PBMCs or T cells enriched from blood (not recorded which). The receptors shown here come from a man aged 40-49 years in a cohort exposed to, infected with or recovered from COVID-19 (not recorded which).

In its sample, this clone ranks as medium-sized (0.01 to 0.1%). CDR3 sequence (DNA): TGTGCCAGCAGTCTTAGCGGGAGGGCATACAATGAGCAGTTCTTC. Amino acids: CASSLSGRAYNEQFF. This chain links TRBV7-9 with TRBJ2-1; 11 bases line up with TRBD2. Looked up from germline, CDR1 is SEHNR and CDR2 is FQNEAQ (reference sequence). The CDR3 loop spans 15 amino acids. The V and J ends lost 6 bases and 4 bases, in that order; junction bases with no gene match: 5.

As regards this clone: Other DNA sequences from this sample encode an identical CDR3 as well. The chain recombines TRBV6-5 with TRBJ2-7; 12 bases line up with TRBD2. The CDR3 contains 14 residues. V gave up 8 bases and J gave up 4 bases; unmatched junction bases: 6. Germline CDR1 is MNHEY and CDR2 is SVGAGI. The CDR3 loop is CASGRTSGEYEQYF. The CDR3 DNA is TGTGCCAGCGGACGGACTAGCGGGGAGTACGAGCAGTACTTC.

The chain links TRBV5-1 to TRBJ2-3; TRBD1 matches at 7 bases. The V and J ends lost 0 bases and 6 bases, in that order; junction bases with no gene match: 4. CDR3 length equals 14 residues. The germline gives CDR1 SGHRS, CDR2 YFSETQ. The chain's CDR3 is CASSLDTQGDTQYF. DNA of the CDR3: TGCGCCAGCAGCTTGGACACACAGGGGGATACGCAGTATTTT.

The chain has TRBV5-1 and TRBJ2-1; 11 positions agree with TRBD2. Germline-derived CDR1 and CDR2 are SGHRS and YFSETQ. Trimming removed 1 base from V and 5 bases from J; junction bases left unmatched: 5. There are 16 residues in the CDR3. The CDR3 region has the DNA TGCGCCAGCAGCTTGTCACTAGCGGGAGCCCACAATGAGCAGTTCTTC. The encoded protein is CASSLSLAGAHNEQFF.